The subject of this entry is one T cell receptor (beta chain). In germline, CDR1 is MNHEY, CDR2 SVGAGI. With 2 bases clipped from V and 3 bases from J, the junction kept 5 bases outside the gene matches. The CDR3 spans 15 residues. This sample is part of a study of T cell responses to AZD1222 COVID-19 vaccine. Generated by immunoSEQ multiplex PCR, the TCRdb table keeps only in-frame clones and is missing some. The data contain 150,000 to 200,000 clones, more than 85% of them seen just once; the ten biggest clones take up 2.3%. V gene TRBV6-5 combines with J gene TRBJ1-2; TRBD1 aligns across 8 bases. The clonotype comes from an adult in good health. The specimen was peripheral blood, collected on day 0 of AZD1222 vaccination. CDR3 loop: CASSYGQGADYGYTF. The CDR3 bases are TGTGCCAGCAGTTACGGGCAGGGGGCCGACTATGGCTACACCTTC.